This T cell receptor (beta chain) was obtained from a study of blood T cell repertoires in COVID-19. Here immunoSEQ multiplex PCR was the method, and the copy in TCRdb shows in-frame clones only, minus some. The sample has about 270,000 clones, around 93% seen once. With 6 bases clipped from V and 7 bases from J, the junction kept 8 bases outside the gene matches. This CDR3 region has 14 residues. Germline V gene lookup returns CDR1 SEHNR and CDR2 FQNEAQ (reference sequence). This clone was seen only once. Sequenced: PBMCs or T cells enriched from blood (not recorded which). This sequence joins TRBV7-9 and TRBJ1-4; 7 bases align to TRBD1. This clonotype was obtained from a man aged 35-49 years who had been exposed to COVID-19. The CDR3 nucleotides read TGTGCCAGCAGTTTAACAGGGGCGAGTGAAAAACTGTTTTTT. It specifies CASSLTGASEKLFF.